The TCR beta chain under discussion was sequenced for a study of shared T cell receptors in the human thymus. Data came from immunoSEQ multiplex PCR; TCRdb stores just in-frame clones and leaves some out. The sample includes some 700,000 clones, approximately 85% seen only once; the top ten take about 0.011%. Trimming pared 3 bases from V and 1 base from J, leaving 19 bases between. This CDR3 has 18 amino acids. Germline CDR1 SGHVT, CDR2 SQSDAQ. These data are also associated with another study on human thymus T cells.

This receptor was taken from a girl less than two years old with a congenital heart defect. The sequencing sample was made of thymocytes. V is TRBV7-4 and J is TRBJ1-5, with D possibly TRBD1 on 5 matching bases. The CDR3 DNA reads TGTGCCAGCAGCTTTTTTGGCACAGGCGCTAAAAGCAATCAGCCCCAGCATTTT. This sequence encodes CASSFFGTGAKSNQPQHF.